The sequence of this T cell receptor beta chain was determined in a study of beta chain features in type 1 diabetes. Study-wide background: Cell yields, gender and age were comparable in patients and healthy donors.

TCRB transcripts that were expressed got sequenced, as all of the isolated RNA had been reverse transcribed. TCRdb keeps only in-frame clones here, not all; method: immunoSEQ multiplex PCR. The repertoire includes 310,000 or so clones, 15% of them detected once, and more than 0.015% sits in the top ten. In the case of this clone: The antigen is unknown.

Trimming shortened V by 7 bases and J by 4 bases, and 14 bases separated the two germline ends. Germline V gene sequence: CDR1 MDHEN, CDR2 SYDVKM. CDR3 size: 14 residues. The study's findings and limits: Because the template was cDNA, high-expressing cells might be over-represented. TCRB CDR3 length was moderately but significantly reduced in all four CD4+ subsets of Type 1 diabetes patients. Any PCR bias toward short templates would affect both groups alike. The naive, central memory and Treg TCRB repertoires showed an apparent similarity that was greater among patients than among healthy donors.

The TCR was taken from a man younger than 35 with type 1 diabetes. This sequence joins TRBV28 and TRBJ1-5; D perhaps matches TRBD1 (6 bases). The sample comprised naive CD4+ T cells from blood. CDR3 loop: CASTHGQPNQPQHF. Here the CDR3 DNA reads TGTGCCAGCACCCATGGACAGCCGAATCAGCCCCAGCATTTT. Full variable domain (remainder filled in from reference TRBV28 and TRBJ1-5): DVKVTQSSRYLVKRTGEKVFLECVQDMDHENMFWYRQDPGLGLRLIYFSYDVKMKEKGDIPEGYSVSREKKERFSLILESASTNQTSMYLCASTHGQPNQPQHFGDGTRLSIL.